These T cell receptor beta chains were read from a single sample in a study of blood T cell repertoires in COVID-19. Sequencing used immunoSEQ multiplex PCR; TCRdb keeps in-frame clones, though not all of them. The data contain roughly 230,000 clones, roughly 90% of them singletons. Sequenced sample: peripheral blood. The receptors here all came from a woman in her sixties or seventies with COVID-19, enrolled during active disease. Both conserved end residues are trimmed from each CDR3.

j_call	v_call	cdr3_aa
TRBJ1-3	TRBV9	ASSVAGFGNTIY
TRBJ1-1	TRBV29-1	SVRDALQGRRTEAF
TRBJ1-6	TRBV11-2	ASSHSGQAYSYNSPLH
TRBJ1-2	TRBV30	AWSWRVRSNYGYT
TRBJ1-1	TRBV9	ASSVQGAGTEAF
TRBJ1-6	TRBV27	ASSLWAGLDSPLH
TRBJ2-1	TRBV5-4	ASSRSGGPHNEQF
TRBJ2-2	TRBV2	ASRGFRDLNTGELF
TRBJ1-2	TRBV9	ASSVKTGAGGYT
TRBJ2-7	TRBV3-1/TRBV3-2	ASSQVSYEQY
TRBJ2-7	TRBV4-3	ASSPGQGDEQY
TRBJ2-7	TRBV10-3	ATNPGQDSYEQY